A single sample is the source of the 19 T cell receptor beta chains below, sequenced in a study of cytotoxic CD8 clonotypes in ibrutinib-treated CLL. The protocol was immunoSEQ multiplex PCR, while the TCRdb copy is restricted to in-frame clones and leaves out a portion. The profile shows about 300,000 clones, around 76% of them singletons. The sequencing used PBMCs, collected at disease progression, from a patient treated with ibrutinib. These TCRs come from a human donor with chronic lymphocytic leukemia.

This clone was counted ten times or more. The V gene is TRBV2, the J gene TRBJ2-2; 8 nucleotides match TRBD1. The CDR3 runs to 15 residues. Trimming cost V 10 bases and J 3 bases; bases outside gene matches: 10. Germline V gene data show CDR1 as SNHLY and CDR2 as FYNNEI. In DNA form, the CDR3 reads TGTGCCACCCAGCAGGGGGCGCTAGACACCGGGGAGCTGTTTTTT. The encoded protein is CATQQGALDTGELFF.

Only a few counts were recorded for this clone. This sequence joins TRBV19 and TRBJ1-1; the match to TRBD1 covers 8 bases. Germline CDR1 and CDR2: LNHDA and SQIVND (reference sequence). This CDR3 region has 13 residues. Losses at the gene ends were 3 bases for V and 5 bases for J; bases not matched to a gene: 2. Here the CDR3 DNA reads TGTGCCAGTAGTATTCAGGGGGCGACTGAAGCTTTCTTT. Amino acid sequence: CASSIQGATEAFF.

The rearrangement uses TRBV28 and TRBJ2-3; D might be TRBD2 (5 bases). Trimming took off 8 bases at V and 0 bases at J, with 12 bases between the two ends. Germline V gives CDR1 MDHEN, CDR2 SYDVKM. The CDR3 contains 14 residues. CDR3 DNA sequence: TGTGCCAGCCTACTAGGAGACAGCACAGATACGCAGTATTTT. It translates to CASLLGDSTDTQYF.

The rearrangement uses TRBV14 and TRBJ1-5; 7 bases fit TRBD1. Germline V CDR1 and CDR2: SGHDN, FVKESK. The CDR3 consists of 15 residues. J was trimmed by 1 base and V by 4 bases; bases with no gene match: 4. CDR3 residues: CASSPGGISNQPQHF. The CDR3 DNA sequence: TGTGCCAGCAGCCCAGGGGGGATAAGCAATCAGCCCCAGCATTTT.

V is TRBV15 and J is TRBJ2-1; 15 bases match TRBD2. The length of the CDR3 is 18 residues. The germline V gene encodes CDR1 LNHNV and CDR2 YYDKDF (reference sequence). The J segment lost 5 bases and the V segment lost 5 bases, leaving 10 bases of the junction unmatched. The CDR3 reads CATSGGTSGRTTHNEQFF. The CDR3 nucleotides read TGTGCCACCAGCGGGGGGACTAGCGGGAGGACAACACACAATGAGCAGTTCTTC.

The chain couples TRBV13 to TRBJ2-2, with D perhaps TRBD2 (6 bases). The CDR3 is made up of 15 amino acids. The V end lost 3 bases, the J end lost 2 bases, and 10 bases lay between the germline ends. The germline V gene has CDR1 PRHDT and CDR2 FYEKMQ (reference sequence). Here the CDR3 reads CASSLGGGNTGELFF. The CDR3 nucleotides read TGTGCCAGCAGCTTGGGGGGAGGTAACACCGGGGAGCTGTTTTTT. Variable domain in full (rest from reference TRBV13 and TRBJ2-2): AAGVIQSPRHLIKEKRETATLKCYPIPRHDTVYWYQQGPGQDPQFLISFYEKMQSDKGSIPDRFSAQQFSDYHSELNMSSLELGDSALYFCASSLGGGNTGELFFGEGSRLTVL.

CDR3 sequence reads: CASSYAQGAYGYTF. The CDR3 bases are TGTGCCAGCAGTTACGCCCAGGGAGCCTATGGCTACACCTTC. The J gene is TRBJ1-2, the V gene TRBV6-5, with D perhaps TRBD1 (5 bases). Germline V gives CDR1 MNHEY, CDR2 SVGAGI. V was clipped by 2 bases and J by 4 bases, with 11 bases between them. CDR3 size: 14 residues.

In nucleotides, the CDR3 is TGTGCCAGCAGCTTAACTGAGCGGGTAGAGACCCAGTACTTC. The encoded protein is CASSLTERVETQYF. The chain combines TRBV5-4 with TRBJ2-5, with D perhaps TRBD2 (6 bases). This CDR3 is 14 amino acids long. Germline-derived CDR1 and CDR2 are SGHNT and YYREEE (reference sequence). V lost 2 bases and J lost 4, with 12 bases in between.

V and J are TRBV9 and TRBJ2-6, with 7 bases that match TRBD1. The CDR3 runs to 16 residues. CDR1 SGDLS and CDR2 YYNGEE come from the germline V gene. Losses at the gene ends were 4 bases for V and 2 bases for J; bases not matched to a gene: 6. In nucleotides, the CDR3 is TGTGCCAGCAGCCCAGGTCAGGGGGCTGGGGCCAACGTCCTGACTTTC. Amino acids: CASSPGQGAGANVLTF. The variable domain in full, with the rest retrieved from reference TRBV9 and TRBJ2-6, is DSGVTQTPKHLITATGQRVTLRCSPRSGDLSVYWYQQSLDQGLQFLIQYYNGEERAKGNILERFSAQQFPDLHSELNLSSLELGDSALYFCASSPGQGAGANVLTFGAGSRLTVL.

The genes are TRBV5-1 and TRBJ2-3; 8 bases line up with TRBD2. CDR3 length: 18 residues. Germline values: CDR1 SGHRS, CDR2 YFSETQ. V was pared by 4 bases and J by 2 bases, with 15 bases of the junction left unmatched. The CDR3 sequence: CASSGGRLGAGDTDTQYF. CDR3 nucleotides: TGCGCCAGCAGCGGCGGCCGCTTGGGAGCGGGAGACACAGATACGCAGTATTTT. Looking up the rest from reference TRBV5-1 and TRBJ2-3 gives the full variable domain: KAGVTQTPRYLIKTRGQQVTLSCSPISGHRSVSWYQQTPGQGLQFLFEYFSETQRNKGNFPGRFSGRQFSNSRSEMNVSTLELGDSALYLCASSGGRLGAGDTDTQYFGPGTRLTVL.

J is TRBJ2-2 and V is TRBV7-9; possible D gene TRBD2, 6 bases. Germline values: CDR1 SEHNR, CDR2 FQNEAQ (reference sequence). V was cut by 5 bases and J by 0 bases, with 16 bases left in between. The CDR3 covers 17 residues. The CDR3 protein is CASSPLGGLANTGELFF. The CDR3, as DNA: TGTGCCAGCAGCCCCCTCGGGGGATTGGCGAACACCGGGGAGCTGTTTTTT.

The chain recombines TRBV21-1 with TRBJ1-1. TRBV21-1 is flagged as a pseudogene. The CDR3 runs to 14 residues. CDR3 loop: CASSKPGVSTEAFF. The CDR3 region has the DNA TGTGCCAGCAGCAAGCCCGGGGTTAGCACTGAAGCTTTCTTT.

The rearrangement joins TRBV6-6 to TRBJ2-1; D is possibly TRBD2 (6 bases). CDR1 and CDR2 from the germline V gene are MNHNY and SVGAGI (reference sequence). CDR3 size: 15 residues. Between the trimmed V and J ends, which lost 6 bases and 1 base, there was a span of 13 bases. The CDR3 DNA is TGTGCCAGCAGGGCAGGAGGGAGTTCCTACAATGAGCAGTTCTTC. Amino acid sequence: CASRAGGSSYNEQFF.

V is TRBV7-2 and J is TRBJ2-7; D is ambiguous. CDR1 and CDR2 from the germline V gene are SGHTA and FQGNSA. The CDR3 covers 12 residues. Between the trimmed V and J ends, which lost 2 bases and 3 bases, there was a span of 5 bases. CDR3: CASSLSSYEQYF. As DNA, the CDR3 is TGTGCCAGCAGCTTATCAAGCTACGAGCAGTACTTC. The full variable domain, its missing parts supplied by reference TRBV7-2 and TRBJ2-7, is GAGVSQSPSNKVTEKGKDVELRCDPISGHTALYWYRQSLGQGLEFLIYFQGNSAPDKSGLPSDRFSAERTGGSVSTLTIQRTQQEDSAVYLCASSLSSYEQYFGPGTRLTVT.

The V and J genes are TRBV5-1 and TRBJ2-7; tentative D call: TRBD2 (6 bases). There are 15 residues in the CDR3. Deletions cut 0 bases from V and 2 bases from J, with 12 bases between. Germline values: CDR1 SGHRS, CDR2 YFSETQ. Here the CDR3 DNA reads TGCGCCAGCAGCTTGGGGGGACTCGCGCCCTACGAGCAGTACTTC. It is translated as CASSLGGLAPYEQYF.

The gene calls are TRBV9 and TRBJ1-1; no clear D gene. CDR1 is SGDLS and CDR2 is YYNGEE in the germline V gene. This CDR3 is built from 13 residues. The V and J ends lost 0 bases and 3 bases respectively, with 6 bases between them. The CDR3 loop reads CASSVGGHTEAFF. The CDR3 DNA reads TGTGCCAGCAGCGTAGGAGGGCACACTGAAGCTTTCTTT.

V is TRBV6-5 and J is TRBJ1-2; tentative D call: TRBD1 (6 bases). CDR1 MNHEY and CDR2 SVGAGI come from the germline V gene. V lost 2 bases to trimming and J lost 12 bases, with 19 bases between them. The CDR3 loop spans 14 amino acids. The CDR3 region is CASSYEPGHLTHTF. Written as DNA, the CDR3 is TGTGCCAGCAGTTACGAACCGGGACACCTAACCCACACCTTC.

V is TRBV11-2 and J is TRBJ2-7; D uncertain. Per germline, CDR1 SGHAT and CDR2 FQNNGV. Trimming took off 5 bases at V and 3 bases at J, with 14 bases between the two ends. The CDR3 has 14 residues. CDR3 sequence: CASSLTDSFYEQYF. The CDR3 DNA reads as TGTGCCAGCAGCCTCACCGACTCCTTCTACGAGCAGTACTTC.

V and J are TRBV11-2 and TRBJ2-6; no clear D. The CDR3 consists of 14 residues. Trimming left V 1 base short and J 4 bases short, with 5 bases between. Per the germline V gene, CDR1 is SGHAT and CDR2 is FQNNGV. The CDR3 nucleotides read TGTGCCAGCAGCTTAGTCAGGGGGGCCAACGTCCTGACTTTC. Its translation: CASSLVRGANVLTF.